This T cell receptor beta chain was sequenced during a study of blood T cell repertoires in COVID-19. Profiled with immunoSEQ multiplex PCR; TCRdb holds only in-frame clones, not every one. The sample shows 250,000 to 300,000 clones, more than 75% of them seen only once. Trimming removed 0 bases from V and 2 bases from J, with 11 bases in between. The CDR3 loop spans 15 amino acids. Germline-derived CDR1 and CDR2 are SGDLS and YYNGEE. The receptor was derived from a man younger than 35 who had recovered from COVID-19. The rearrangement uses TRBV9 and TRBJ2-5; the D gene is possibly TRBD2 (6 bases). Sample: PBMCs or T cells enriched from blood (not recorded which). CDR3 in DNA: TGTGCCAGCAGCGTAGGGGGACTTAGACAAGAGACCCAGTACTTC. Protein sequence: CASSVGGLRQETQYF. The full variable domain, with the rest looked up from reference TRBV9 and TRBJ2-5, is DSGVTQTPKHLITATGQRVTLRCSPRSGDLSVYWYQQSLDQGLQFLIQYYNGEERAKGNILERFSAQQFPDLHSELNLSSLELGDSALYFCASSVGGLRQETQYFGPGTRLLVL.